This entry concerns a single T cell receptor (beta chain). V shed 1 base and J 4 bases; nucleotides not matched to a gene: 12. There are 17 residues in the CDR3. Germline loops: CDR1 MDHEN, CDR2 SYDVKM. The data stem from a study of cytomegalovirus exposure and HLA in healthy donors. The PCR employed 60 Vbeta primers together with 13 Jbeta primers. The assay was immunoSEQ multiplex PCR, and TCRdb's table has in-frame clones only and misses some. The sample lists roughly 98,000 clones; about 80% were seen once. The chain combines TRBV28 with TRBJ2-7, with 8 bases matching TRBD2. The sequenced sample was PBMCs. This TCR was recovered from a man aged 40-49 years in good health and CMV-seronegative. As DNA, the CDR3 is TGTGCCAGCAGTTTATTTGCCGGGACTAGGGGATTTTACGAGCAGTACTTC. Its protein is CASSLFAGTRGFYEQYF. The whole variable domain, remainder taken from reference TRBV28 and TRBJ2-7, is DVKVTQSSRYLVKRTGEKVFLECVQDMDHENMFWYRQDPGLGLRLIYFSYDVKMKEKGDIPEGYSVSREKKERFSLILESASTNQTSMYLCASSLFAGTRGFYEQYFGPGTRLTVT.